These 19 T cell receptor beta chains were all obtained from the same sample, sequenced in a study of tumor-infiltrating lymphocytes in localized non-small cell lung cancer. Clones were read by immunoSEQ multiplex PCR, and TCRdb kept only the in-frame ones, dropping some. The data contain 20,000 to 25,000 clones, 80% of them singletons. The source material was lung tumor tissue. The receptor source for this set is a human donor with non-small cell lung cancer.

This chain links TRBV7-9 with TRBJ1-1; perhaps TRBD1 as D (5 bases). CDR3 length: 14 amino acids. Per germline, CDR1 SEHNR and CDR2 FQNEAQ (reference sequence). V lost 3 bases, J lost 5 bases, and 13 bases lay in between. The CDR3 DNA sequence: TGTGCCAGCAGCTTTCTTGGGGGGGGAACTGAAGCTTTCTTT. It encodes CASSFLGGGTEAFF.

This CDR3 reads CASSWGGTGSDEQYF. The CDR3 DNA reads as TGTGCCAGCAGCTGGGGGGGGACAGGGAGCGACGAGCAGTACTTC. The chain uses TRBV7-9 and TRBJ2-7; 9 bases are a match to TRBD1. This CDR3 has 15 residues. J was trimmed by 5 bases and V by 4 bases; bases with no gene match: 9. Germline V CDR1 and CDR2: SEHNR, FQNEAQ (reference sequence). The full variable domain, with the rest looked up from reference TRBV7-9 and TRBJ2-7, is DTGVSQNPRHKITKRGQNVTFRCDPISEHNRLYWYRQTLGQGPEFLTYFQNEAQLEKSRLLSDRFSAERPKGSFSTLEIQRTEQGDSAMYLCASSWGGTGSDEQYFGPGTRLTVT.

CDR3 loop: CASSQESYYNEQFF. Written as DNA, the CDR3 is TGTGCCAGCAGCCAAGAATCATACTACAATGAGCAGTTCTTC. The chain uses TRBV14 and TRBJ2-1; D unclear. The CDR3 consists of 14 residues. The ends were cut back, 0 bases at V and 3 bases at J, with 6 bases in the middle. Looked up from germline, CDR1 is SGHDN and CDR2 is FVKESK.

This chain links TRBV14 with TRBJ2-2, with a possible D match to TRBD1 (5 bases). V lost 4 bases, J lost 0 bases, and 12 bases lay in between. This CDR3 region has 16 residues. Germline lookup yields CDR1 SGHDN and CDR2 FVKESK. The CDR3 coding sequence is TGTGCCAGCAGCCTGTTCCTAGGGGCGAACACCGGGGAGCTGTTTTTT. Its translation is CASSLFLGANTGELFF.

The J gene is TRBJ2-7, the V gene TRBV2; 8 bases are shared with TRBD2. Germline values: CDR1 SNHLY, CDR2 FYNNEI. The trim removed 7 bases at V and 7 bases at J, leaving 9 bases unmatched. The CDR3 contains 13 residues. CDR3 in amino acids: CASKTGGPREQYF. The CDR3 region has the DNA TGTGCCAGCAAAACGGGAGGGCCGAGGGAGCAGTACTTC. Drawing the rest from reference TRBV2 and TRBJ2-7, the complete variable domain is EPEVTQTPSHQVTQMGQEVILRCVPISNHLYFYWYRQILGQKVEFLVSFYNNEISEKSEIFDDQFSVERPDGSNFTLKIRSTKLEDSAMYFCASKTGGPREQYFGPGTRLTVT.

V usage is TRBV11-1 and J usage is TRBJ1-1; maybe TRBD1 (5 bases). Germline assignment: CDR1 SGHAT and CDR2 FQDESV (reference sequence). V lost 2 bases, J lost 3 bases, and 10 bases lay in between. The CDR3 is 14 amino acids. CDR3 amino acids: CASSLLRGDTEAFF. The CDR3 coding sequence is TGTGCCAGCAGCTTACTTCGAGGGGACACTGAAGCTTTCTTT.

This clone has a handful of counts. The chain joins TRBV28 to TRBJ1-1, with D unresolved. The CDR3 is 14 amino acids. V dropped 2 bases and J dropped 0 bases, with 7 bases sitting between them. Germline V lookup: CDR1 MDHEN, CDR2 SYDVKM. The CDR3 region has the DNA TGTGCCAGCAGTTTACCGGGCATGAACACTGAAGCTTTCTTT. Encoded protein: CASSLPGMNTEAFF.

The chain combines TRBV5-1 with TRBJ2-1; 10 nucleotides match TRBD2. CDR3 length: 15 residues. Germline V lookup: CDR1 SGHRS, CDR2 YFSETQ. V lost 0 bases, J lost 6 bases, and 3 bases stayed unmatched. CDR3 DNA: TGCGCCAGCAGCTTGGATGGACTAGCGGTCAATGAGCAGTTCTTC. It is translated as CASSLDGLAVNEQFF.

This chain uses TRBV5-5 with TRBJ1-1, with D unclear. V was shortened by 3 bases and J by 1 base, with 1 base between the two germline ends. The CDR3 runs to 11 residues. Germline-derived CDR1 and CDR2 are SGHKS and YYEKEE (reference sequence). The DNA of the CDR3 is TGTGCCAGCAGCTGGAACACTGAAGCTTTCTTT. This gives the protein CASSWNTEAFF.

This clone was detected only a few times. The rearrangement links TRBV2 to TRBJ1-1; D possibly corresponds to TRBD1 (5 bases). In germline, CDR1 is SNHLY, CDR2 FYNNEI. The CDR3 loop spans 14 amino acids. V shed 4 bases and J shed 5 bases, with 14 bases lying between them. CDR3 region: CASSGGTARTEAFF. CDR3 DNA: TGTGCCAGCAGTGGGGGGACTGCGAGGACTGAAGCTTTCTTT.

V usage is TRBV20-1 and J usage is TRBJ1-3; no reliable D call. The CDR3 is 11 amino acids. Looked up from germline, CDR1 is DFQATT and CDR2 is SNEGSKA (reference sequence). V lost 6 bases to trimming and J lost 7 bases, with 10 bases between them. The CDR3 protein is CSASGWNTIYF. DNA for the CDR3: TGCAGTGCCTCCGGGTGGAACACCATATATTTT.

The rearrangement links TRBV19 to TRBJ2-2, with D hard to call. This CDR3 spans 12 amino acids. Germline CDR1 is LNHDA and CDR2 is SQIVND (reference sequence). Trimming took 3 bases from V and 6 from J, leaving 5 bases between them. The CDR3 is CASSISAGELFF. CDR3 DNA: TGTGCCAGTAGTATTTCGGCCGGGGAGCTGTTTTTT.

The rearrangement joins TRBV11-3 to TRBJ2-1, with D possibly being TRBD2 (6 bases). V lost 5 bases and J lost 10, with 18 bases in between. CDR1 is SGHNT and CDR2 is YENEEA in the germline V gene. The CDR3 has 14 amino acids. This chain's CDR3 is CASSLLPGVGEQFF. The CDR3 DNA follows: TGTGCCAGCAGCCTCCTCCCGGGAGTGGGGGAGCAGTTCTTC.

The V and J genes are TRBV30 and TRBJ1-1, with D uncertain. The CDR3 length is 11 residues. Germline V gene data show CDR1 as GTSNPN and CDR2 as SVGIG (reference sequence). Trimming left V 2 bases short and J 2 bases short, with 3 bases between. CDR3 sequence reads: CAWSLNTEAFF. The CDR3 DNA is TGTGCCTGGAGTCTAAACACTGAAGCTTTCTTT.

CDR3 nucleotides: TGTGCCAGCACCGAGAGCCGTCGGGAGTACAATGAGCAGTTCTTC. Protein sequence: CASTESRREYNEQFF. The chain is built from TRBV7-2 and TRBJ2-1, with D possibly TRBD2 on 6 matching bases. CDR3 length equals 15 residues. The V end was cut by 7 bases, the J end by 4 bases, with 17 bases between. Germline CDR1 is SGHTA and CDR2 is FQGNSA.

Here the CDR3 DNA reads TGCAGCGCACTTACTCAACAGGGGCTCCAAGAGACCCAGTACTTC. Its protein product is CSALTQQGLQETQYF. The rearrangement joins TRBV29-1 to TRBJ2-5; 7 bases agree with TRBD1. This CDR3 region has 15 residues. Germline V gives CDR1 SQVTM, CDR2 ANQGSEA. Germline trimming cut 7 bases from V and 1 base from J; bases unmatched to any gene: 12. The full variable domain, in which reference TRBV29-1 and TRBJ2-5 provide the parts outside the CDR3, is SAVISQKPSRDICQRGTSLTIQCQVDSQVTMMFWYRQQPGQSLTLIATANQGSEATYESGFVIDKFPISRPNLTFSTLTVSNMSPEDSSIYLCSALTQQGLQETQYFGPGTRLLVL.

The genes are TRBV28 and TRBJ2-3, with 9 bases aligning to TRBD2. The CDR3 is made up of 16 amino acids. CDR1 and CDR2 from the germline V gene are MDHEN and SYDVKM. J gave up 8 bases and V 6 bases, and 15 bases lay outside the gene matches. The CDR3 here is CASSSRSSGTVGTQYF. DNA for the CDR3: TGTGCCAGCAGCTCACGCTCTAGCGGGACGGTGGGTACGCAGTATTTT.

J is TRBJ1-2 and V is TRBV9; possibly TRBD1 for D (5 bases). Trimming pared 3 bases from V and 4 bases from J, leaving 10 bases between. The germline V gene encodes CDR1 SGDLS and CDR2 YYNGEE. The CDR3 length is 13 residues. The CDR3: CASSAGGLYGYTF. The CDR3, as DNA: TGTGCCAGCAGCGCGGGGGGACTCTATGGCTACACCTTC. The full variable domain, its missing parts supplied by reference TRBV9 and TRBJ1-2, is DSGVTQTPKHLITATGQRVTLRCSPRSGDLSVYWYQQSLDQGLQFLIQYYNGEERAKGNILERFSAQQFPDLHSELNLSSLELGDSALYFCASSAGGLYGYTFGSGTRLTVV.

The CDR3 DNA reads TGTGCCAGCAGTCCGGCCTCTGGGGCCAACGTCCTGACTTTC. It encodes CASSPASGANVLTF. V gene TRBV6-5 combines with J gene TRBJ2-6; D is ambiguous. The CDR3 runs 14 residues. V was trimmed by 5 bases and J by 0 bases, leaving 5 bases between them. CDR1 MNHEY and CDR2 SVGAGI come from the germline V gene.